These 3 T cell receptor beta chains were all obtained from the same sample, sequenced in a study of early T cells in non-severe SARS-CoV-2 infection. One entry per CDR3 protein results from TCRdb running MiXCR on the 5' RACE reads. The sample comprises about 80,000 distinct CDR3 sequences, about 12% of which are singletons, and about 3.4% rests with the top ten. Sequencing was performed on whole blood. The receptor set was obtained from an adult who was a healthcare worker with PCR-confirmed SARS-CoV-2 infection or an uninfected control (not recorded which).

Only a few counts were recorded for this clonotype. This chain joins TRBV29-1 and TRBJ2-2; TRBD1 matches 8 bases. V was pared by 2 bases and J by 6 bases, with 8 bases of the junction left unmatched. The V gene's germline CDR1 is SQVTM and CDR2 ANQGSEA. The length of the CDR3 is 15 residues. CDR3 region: CSVEIQDRVAGELFF. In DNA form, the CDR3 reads TGCAGCGTTGAAATTCAGGACAGGGTGGCCGGGGAGCTGTTTTTT.

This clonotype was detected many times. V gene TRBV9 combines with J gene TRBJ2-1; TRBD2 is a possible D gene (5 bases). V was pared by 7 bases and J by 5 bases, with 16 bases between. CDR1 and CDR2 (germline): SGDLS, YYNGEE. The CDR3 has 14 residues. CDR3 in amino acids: CASSPGSLHNEQFF. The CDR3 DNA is TGTGCCAGCTCTCCGGGGAGTCTGCACAATGAGCAGTTCTTC.

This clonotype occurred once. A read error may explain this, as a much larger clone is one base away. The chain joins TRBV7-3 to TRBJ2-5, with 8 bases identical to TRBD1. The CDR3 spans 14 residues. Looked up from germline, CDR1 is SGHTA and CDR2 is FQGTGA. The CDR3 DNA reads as TGTGACAGCAGCTTCACAGGGGGCCAAGAGACCCAGTACTTC. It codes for CDSSFTGGQETQYF.